The 32 T cell receptor beta chains below were found in one sample sequenced in a study of TIL therapy for anti-PD-1-resistant metastatic lung cancer. The time point was: pre-treatment sample, taken before nivolumab and TIL therapy. This was the immunoSEQ v3 assay. Measured with immunoSEQ multiplex PCR; TCRdb has only the in-frame clones, and not every one. Seen here are tens of thousands of clones, about nine tenths observed once, and the top ten hold around 2.6%. Specimen: blood, collected at baseline. The receptors were sampled from a person between 25 and 79 years old with non-small cell lung cancer.

This rearrangement joins TRBV9 to TRBJ2-2; weak D call: TRBD2 (6 bases). CDR3 length: 17 amino acids. The germline V and J ends were trimmed by 2 bases and 1 base, with 15 bases remaining between them. From germline, CDR1 is SGDLS and CDR2 YYNGEE. The CDR3 bases are TGTGCCAGCAGCGTTACCTCAGCGGGCTTGAACACCGGGGAGCTGTTTTTT. As protein: CASSVTSAGLNTGELFF.

In the case of this clone: The DNA is left out, because the CDR3 cannot be placed on it with certainty; the CDR3 is given as TCRdb lists it. This sequence joins TRBV28 and TRBJ2-6; the D call TRBD1 from the table was never checked on the DNA. Germline V gene sequence: CDR1 MDHEN, CDR2 SYDVKM. With termini counted, the CDR3 has 21 amino acids. The CDR3 spells CASTHSGYFGPQDSGANVLTF.

The V and J genes are TRBV7-6 and TRBJ2-7; 7 nucleotides agree with TRBD2. The V gene end was trimmed by 1 base and the J gene end by 0 bases; junction bases not matched to a gene: 3. This CDR3 is 15 amino acids long. CDR1 is SGHVS and CDR2 is FNYEAQ in the germline V gene. The CDR3 region has the DNA TGTGCCAGCAGCTTAGACGGGGGGAGCTCCTACGAGCAGTACTTC. Residues: CASSLDGGSSYEQYF.

The chain carries TRBV9 and TRBJ1-1; a weak D match, TRBD1 (5 bases). This CDR3 is built from 15 residues. V was shortened by 4 bases and J by 0 bases, with 13 bases between the two germline ends. In germline, CDR1 is SGDLS, CDR2 YYNGEE. This CDR3 reads CASSPLGGMNTEAFF. DNA of the CDR3: TGTGCCAGCAGCCCTCTGGGGGGAATGAACACTGAAGCTTTCTTT.

The J gene is TRBJ2-7, the V gene TRBV18; 7 bases line up with TRBD2. CDR1 is KGHSH, CDR2 LQKENI, per germline. V lost 1 base to trimming and J lost 3 bases; unmatched junction nucleotides: 3. The length of the CDR3 is 14 residues. The CDR3 reads CASSPQRGFYEQYF. For the CDR3, the DNA is TGTGCCAGCTCACCACAGCGGGGTTTCTACGAGCAGTACTTC. Full variable domain (missing parts from reference TRBV18 and TRBJ2-7): NAGVMQNPRHLVRRRGQEARLRCSPMKGHSHVYWYRQLPEEGLKFMVYLQKENIIDESGMPKERFSAEFPKEGPSILRIQQVVRGDSAAYFCASSPQRGFYEQYFGPGTRLTVT.

The chain combines TRBV10-2 with TRBJ2-3; D uncertain. Looked up from germline, CDR1 is WSHSY and CDR2 is SAAADI. V was trimmed by 5 bases and J by 0 bases, leaving 15 bases between them. The CDR3 extends over 16 amino acids. CDR3 bases: TGCGCCAGCAGTCCAGGACGTTTACCTAGCACAGATACGCAGTATTTT. Its translation is CASSPGRLPSTDTQYF.

V is TRBV11-3 and J is TRBJ2-1; D is undetermined. CDR1 SGHNT and CDR2 YENEEA come from the germline V gene. This CDR3 is 11 amino acids long. V was clipped by 2 bases and J by 7 bases, with 3 bases between them. The CDR3 protein is CASSLKNEQFF. In nucleotides, the CDR3 is TGTGCCAGCAGCTTAAAAAATGAGCAGTTCTTC.

V gene TRBV19 combines with J gene TRBJ2-3, with 8 bases fitting TRBD2. Germline V gene lookup returns CDR1 LNHDA and CDR2 SQIVND (reference sequence). Unmatched junction bases numbered 8, after V lost 2 bases and J lost 4 bases. The CDR3 extends over 16 amino acids. CDR3: CASSIRGTRASDTQYF. The CDR3 nucleotides are TGTGCCAGTAGTATAAGGGGGACTAGAGCTTCAGATACGCAGTATTTT.

The rearrangement joins TRBV7-5 to TRBJ1-5; the D call of TRBD1 is as the table states it, not checked on the DNA. TRBV7-5 is noted as a pseudogene. The CDR3 covers 17 residues. The DNA for the CDR3 is TGTGTCAGAAGCCCCATCGACAGCTTAAACTTTAATCAGCCCCAGCATTTT. Translated: CVRSPIDSLNFNQPQHF.

This clone was picked up a small number of times. The V gene is TRBV5-1, the J gene TRBJ2-2, with TRBD2 identical over 14 bases. CDR1 SGHRS and CDR2 YFSETQ come from the germline V gene. V lost 2 bases, J lost 1 base, and 1 base stayed unmatched. CDR3 length: 17 residues. CDR3 DNA sequence: TGCGCCAGCAGCTTCGGACTAGCGGGGGGGAACACCGGGGAGCTGTTTTTT. This gives the protein CASSFGLAGGNTGELFF.

This rearrangement joins TRBV7-8 to TRBJ1-1; D unclear. Germline V lookup: CDR1 SGHVS, CDR2 FQNEAQ. The CDR3 sequence is 17 residues long. Trimming left V 0 bases short and J 4 bases short, with 18 bases between. The CDR3 reads CASSLALARKSGTEAFF. In nucleotides, the CDR3 is TGTGCCAGCAGCTTAGCGCTGGCTAGGAAATCGGGCACTGAAGCTTTCTTT. Full variable domain (remainder filled in from reference TRBV7-8 and TRBJ1-1): GAGVSQSPRYKVAKRGQDVALRCDPISGHVSLFWYQQALGQGPEFLTYFQNEAQLDKSGLPSDRFFAERPEGSVSTLKIQRTQQEDSAVYLCASSLALARKSGTEAFFGQGTRLTVV.

The rearrangement joins TRBV27 to TRBJ2-1; 15 nucleotides line up with TRBD2. V shed 6 bases, J shed 7 bases, and the junction held 4 bases outside the gene matches. This CDR3 contains 15 residues. Germline CDR1 reads MNHEY; CDR2 reads SMNVEV (reference sequence). The CDR3 here is CASSTGTSGGNEQFF. CDR3 DNA sequence: TGTGCCAGCAGCACCGGGACTAGCGGGGGGAATGAGCAGTTCTTC.

The chain joins TRBV28 to TRBJ2-2, with D perhaps TRBD2 (6 bases). Germline V gene lookup returns CDR1 MDHEN and CDR2 SYDVKM. The CDR3 length is 14 residues. V lost 6 bases, J lost 1 base, and 9 bases lay in between. DNA for the CDR3: TGTGCCAGCAGGCCTAGCGAGAACACCGGGGAGCTGTTTTTT. Translated: CASRPSENTGELFF.

The chain has TRBV7-9 and TRBJ2-3, with 8 nucleotides matching TRBD2. The V gene end was trimmed by 5 bases and the J gene end by 2 bases; junction bases not matched to a gene: 9. CDR1 and CDR2 from the germline V gene are SEHNR and FQNEAQ (reference sequence). The CDR3 spans 16 residues. Here the CDR3 DNA reads TGTGCCAGCAGCCGGCTAAGCGGGAGTATCACAGATACGCAGTATTTT. This translates into CASSRLSGSITDTQYF.

A few counts support this clone. In nucleotides, the CDR3 is TGTGCCAGCAGTCCTCTAGGGTCCGGGAGGGGAAGAATCGGGGAGCTGTTTTTT. It codes for CASSPLGSGRGRIGELFF. V gene TRBV28 combines with J gene TRBJ2-2; TRBD2 matches 8 bases. The CDR3 has 18 amino acids. The trim removed 5 bases at V and 7 bases at J, leaving 18 bases unmatched. CDR1 and CDR2 (germline): MDHEN, SYDVKM.

This rearrangement joins TRBV10-3 to TRBJ2-7; D uncertain. Looked up from germline, CDR1 is ENHRY and CDR2 is SYGVKD. CDR3 length: 16 residues. V was clipped by 0 bases and J by 1 base, with 13 bases between them. The CDR3 DNA follows: TGTGCCATCAGTGAGTCAAACCGGATTCTTTCCTACGAGCAGTACTTC. Its protein is CAISESNRILSYEQYF.

The V gene is TRBV5-6, the J gene TRBJ2-3; no definite D call. Germline assignment: CDR1 SGHDT and CDR2 YYEEEE. CDR3 size: 13 residues. V was cut by 4 bases and J by 0 bases, with 6 bases left in between. The CDR3 nucleotides read TGTGCCAGCAGCCACCAGAGCACAGATACGCAGTATTTT. Its translation is CASSHQSTDTQYF. Looking up the rest from reference TRBV5-6 and TRBJ2-3 gives the full variable domain: DAGVTQSPTHLIKTRGQQVTLRCSPKSGHDTVSWYQQALGQGPQFIFQYYEEEERQRGNFPDRFSGHQFPNYSSELNVNALLLGDSALYLCASSHQSTDTQYFGPGTRLTVL.

The chain joins TRBV29-1 to TRBJ1-1; TRBD1 might be the D (5 bases). In germline, CDR1 is SQVTM, CDR2 ANQGSEA. This CDR3 has 11 amino acids. V lost 7 bases and J 3 bases, leaving 9 bases between the germline ends. The CDR3: CSAKGDTEAFF. Written as DNA, the CDR3 is TGCAGCGCTAAAGGGGACACTGAAGCTTTCTTT.

This rearrangement joins TRBV3-1 (or the pseudogene TRBV3-2) to TRBJ1-3; D unresolved. Looked up from germline, CDR1 is LGHDT and CDR2 is YNNKEL (reference sequence). This CDR3 is built from 14 residues. V dropped 4 bases and J dropped 1 base, with 8 bases sitting between them. The CDR3 DNA reads as TGTGCCAGCAGCCGGACTGAGTCTGGAAACACCATATATTTT. It is translated as CASSRTESGNTIYF.

The chain links TRBV6-5 to TRBJ2-6; no clear D gene. This CDR3 comprises 15 residues. CDR1 and CDR2 (germline): MNHEY, SVGAGI. V lost 6 bases and J 1 base, leaving 10 bases between the germline ends. In DNA, the CDR3 is TGTGCCAGCAGGGTCTTGGCGTCTGGGGCCAACGTCCTGACTTTC. Translation: CASRVLASGANVLTF.

The chain uses TRBV18 and TRBJ1-1; 8 nucleotides align to TRBD1. Germline CDR1 is KGHSH and CDR2 is LQKENI. V was pared by 6 bases and J by 1 base, with 13 bases of the junction left unmatched. The CDR3 covers 17 residues. Here the CDR3 reads CASSRSGTGGSNTEAFF. CDR3 in DNA: TGTGCCAGCTCCAGGAGTGGGACAGGCGGATCGAACACTGAAGCTTTCTTT.

The rearrangement links TRBV28 to TRBJ1-5; TRBD1 matches at 8 bases. V gave up 5 bases and J gave up 1 base; unmatched junction bases: 4. Germline CDR1 MDHEN, CDR2 SYDVKM. This CDR3 is 15 amino acids long. The CDR3 DNA is TGTGCCAGCAGTGCTGGACAGGGCAGCAATCAGCCCCAGCATTTT. Amino acid sequence: CASSAGQGSNQPQHF.

The rearrangement joins TRBV6-5 to TRBJ1-4; weak D call: TRBD1 (6 bases). This CDR3 has 15 residues. Trimming pared 0 bases from V and 5 bases from J, leaving 10 bases between. Germline CDR1 is MNHEY and CDR2 is SVGAGI. The CDR3 loop reads CASSYSDSGNEKLFF. The CDR3 nucleotides are TGTGCCAGCAGTTACTCGGACAGTGGGAATGAAAAACTGTTTTTT.

The J gene is TRBJ1-1, the V gene TRBV12-3 or TRBV12-4; no clear D. Trimming pared 2 bases from V and 1 base from J, leaving 5 bases between. This CDR3 has 13 residues. In nucleotides, the CDR3 is TGTGCCAGCAGTTTATGGGAGAACACTGAAGCTTTCTTT. Protein sequence: CASSLWENTEAFF.

This chain joins TRBV6-5 and TRBJ1-2; the D is unclear. Germline loops: CDR1 MNHEY, CDR2 SVGAGI. This CDR3 region has 13 residues. The V gene lost 8 bases and the J gene lost 7 bases, with 17 bases spanning the gap. In nucleotides, the CDR3 is TGTGCCAGCGGGCTCATGGGGTATAGTGGCTACACCTTC. This translates into CASGLMGYSGYTF.

This clone turned up a few times. The CDR3 loop reads CASSHGRQGSEQYF. CDR3 nucleotide sequence: TGTGCCAGCAGCCATGGGAGACAGGGTTCCGAGCAGTACTTC. The chain carries TRBV3-1 (or the pseudogene TRBV3-2) and TRBJ2-7; 7 positions match TRBD1. The CDR3 totals 14 residues. V shed 3 bases, J shed 6 bases, and the junction held 8 bases outside the gene matches. Germline values: CDR1 LGHDT, CDR2 YNNKEL (reference sequence).

The chain has TRBV27 and TRBJ2-1; D tentatively reads TRBD1 or TRBD2 (5 bases each). Germline values: CDR1 MNHEY, CDR2 SMNVEV (reference sequence). Trimming took off 3 bases at V and 8 bases at J, with 23 bases between the two ends. The CDR3 totals 17 residues. CDR3 coding DNA: TGTGCCAGCAGTTTCTTAATACCGGGGCCCGGGGCCGATGAGCAGTTCTTC. This gives the protein CASSFLIPGPGADEQFF.

A single count supports this clone. The chain has TRBV4-1 and TRBJ2-3; D is uncertain. This CDR3 comprises 15 residues. Trimming pared 0 bases from V and 2 bases from J, leaving 9 bases between. The germline gives CDR1 MGHRA, CDR2 YSYEKL. The CDR3 sequence is CASSQDEELTDTQYF. CDR3 bases: TGCGCCAGCAGCCAAGATGAAGAGCTCACAGATACGCAGTATTTT.

V and J are TRBV6-6 and TRBJ1-1; 10 nucleotides align to TRBD1. CDR3 length: 15 residues. Trimming took 2 bases from V and 4 from J; bases not matched to a gene: 4. The germline V gene has CDR1 MNHNY and CDR2 SVGAGI (reference sequence). CDR3 sequence: CASSYPGTGVTEAFF. CDR3 DNA sequence: TGTGCCAGCAGTTACCCCGGGACAGGGGTCACTGAAGCTTTCTTT.

This clone is a singleton in its sample. This chain connects TRBV5-5 to TRBJ1-2; D unresolved. Germline V gives CDR1 SGHKS, CDR2 YYEKEE (reference sequence). The CDR3 contains 15 residues. V was clipped by 0 bases and J by 8 bases, with 17 bases between them. CDR3 region: CASSLDAVPGAGYTF. CDR3 sequence (DNA): TGTGCCAGCAGCTTGGACGCGGTACCGGGTGCAGGCTACACCTTC.

The chain joins TRBV6-6 to TRBJ1-2; a weak D match, TRBD1 (6 bases). V lost 7 bases and J 3 bases, leaving 15 bases between the germline ends. The CDR3 has 14 amino acids. Germline CDR1 and CDR2: MNHNY and SVGAGI (reference sequence). CDR3 protein: CASIGQPVHYGYTF. CDR3 coding DNA: TGTGCCAGCATTGGACAGCCAGTTCACTATGGCTACACCTTC.

This chain connects TRBV28 to TRBJ1-1, with D tentatively TRBD1 (6 bases). The V end lost 4 bases, the J end lost 4 bases, and 22 bases lay between the germline ends. The CDR3 spans 17 residues. Germline CDR1 is MDHEN and CDR2 is SYDVKM. Written as DNA, the CDR3 is TGTGCCAGCAGTTCCCCCCGTACGGGGGGCAAGAGCACTGAAGCTTTCTTT. It encodes CASSSPRTGGKSTEAFF.